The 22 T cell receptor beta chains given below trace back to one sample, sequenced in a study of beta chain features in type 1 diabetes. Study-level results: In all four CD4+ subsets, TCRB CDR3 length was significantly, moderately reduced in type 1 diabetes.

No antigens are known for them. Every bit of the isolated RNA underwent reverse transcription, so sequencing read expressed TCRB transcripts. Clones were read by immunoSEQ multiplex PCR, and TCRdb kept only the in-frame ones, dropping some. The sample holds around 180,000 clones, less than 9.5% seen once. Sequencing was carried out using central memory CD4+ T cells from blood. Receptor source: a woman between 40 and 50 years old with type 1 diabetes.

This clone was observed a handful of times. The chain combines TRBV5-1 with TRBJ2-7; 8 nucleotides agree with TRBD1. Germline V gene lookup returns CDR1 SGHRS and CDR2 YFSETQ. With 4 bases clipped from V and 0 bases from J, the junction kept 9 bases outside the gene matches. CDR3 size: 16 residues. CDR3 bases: TGCGCCAGCAGCAGACAGCGGACAGGGTCCTCCTACGAGCAGTACTTC. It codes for CASSRQRTGSSYEQYF. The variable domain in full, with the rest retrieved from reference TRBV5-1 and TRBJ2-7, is KAGVTQTPRYLIKTRGQQVTLSCSPISGHRSVSWYQQTPGQGLQFLFEYFSETQRNKGNFPGRFSGRQFSNSRSEMNVSTLELGDSALYLCASSRQRTGSSYEQYFGPGTRLTVT.

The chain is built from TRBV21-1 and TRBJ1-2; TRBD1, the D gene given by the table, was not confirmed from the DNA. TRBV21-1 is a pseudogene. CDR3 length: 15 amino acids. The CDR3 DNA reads TGTGCCAGCAGCAAAGTCAATTGGACAGGGGGTGTCTACACCTTC. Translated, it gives CASSKVNWTGGVYTF.

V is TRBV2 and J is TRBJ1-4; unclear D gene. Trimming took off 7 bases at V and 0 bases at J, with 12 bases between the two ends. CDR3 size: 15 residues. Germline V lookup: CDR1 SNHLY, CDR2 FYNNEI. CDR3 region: CASTELTATNEKLFF. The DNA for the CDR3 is TGTGCCAGCACCGAATTAACTGCAACTAATGAAAAACTGTTTTTT. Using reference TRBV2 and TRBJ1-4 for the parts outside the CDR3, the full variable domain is EPEVTQTPSHQVTQMGQEVILRCVPISNHLYFYWYRQILGQKVEFLVSFYNNEISEKSEIFDDQFSVERPDGSNFTLKIRSTKLEDSAMYFCASTELTATNEKLFFGSGTQLSVL.

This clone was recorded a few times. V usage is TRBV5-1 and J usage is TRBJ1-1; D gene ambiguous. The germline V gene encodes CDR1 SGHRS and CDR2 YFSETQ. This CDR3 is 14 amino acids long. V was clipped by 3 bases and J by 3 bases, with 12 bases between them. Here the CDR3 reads CASSWGDGHTEAFF. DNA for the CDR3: TGCGCCAGCAGCTGGGGAGACGGCCACACTGAAGCTTTCTTT.

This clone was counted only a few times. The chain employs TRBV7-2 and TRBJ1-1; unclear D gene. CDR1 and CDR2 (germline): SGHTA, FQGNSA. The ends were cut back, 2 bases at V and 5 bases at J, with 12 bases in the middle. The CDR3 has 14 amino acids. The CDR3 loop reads CASSLWVGETEAFF. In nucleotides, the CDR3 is TGTGCCAGCAGCTTATGGGTGGGAGAGACTGAAGCTTTCTTT.

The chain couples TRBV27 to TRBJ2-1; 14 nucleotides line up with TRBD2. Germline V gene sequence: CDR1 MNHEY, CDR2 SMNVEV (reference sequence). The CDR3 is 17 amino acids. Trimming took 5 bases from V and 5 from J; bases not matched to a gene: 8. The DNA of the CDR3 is TGTGCCAGCAGTCGGCCCCCGGGACTAGCGGGAGACAATGAGCAGTTCTTC. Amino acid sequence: CASSRPPGLAGDNEQFF.

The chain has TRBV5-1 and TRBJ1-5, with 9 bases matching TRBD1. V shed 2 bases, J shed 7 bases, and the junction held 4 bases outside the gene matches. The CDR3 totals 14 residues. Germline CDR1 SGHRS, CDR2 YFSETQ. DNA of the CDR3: TGCGCCAGCAGCTTTACAGGGGGCGGCCAGCCCCAGCATTTT. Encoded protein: CASSFTGGGQPQHF.

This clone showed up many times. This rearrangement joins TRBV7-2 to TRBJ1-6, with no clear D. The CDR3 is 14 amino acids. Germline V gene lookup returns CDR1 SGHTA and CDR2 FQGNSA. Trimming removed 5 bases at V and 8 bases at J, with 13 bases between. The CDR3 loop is CASSPKAGDSPLHF. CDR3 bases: TGTGCCAGCAGCCCCAAGGCCGGAGATTCACCCCTCCACTTT.

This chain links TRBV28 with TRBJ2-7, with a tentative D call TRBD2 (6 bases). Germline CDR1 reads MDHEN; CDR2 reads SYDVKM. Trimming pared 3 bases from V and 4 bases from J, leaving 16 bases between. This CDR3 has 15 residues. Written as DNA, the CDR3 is TGTGCCAGCAGTTTGGGCGGGGTGGGGATATACGAGCAGTACTTC. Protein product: CASSLGGVGIYEQYF.

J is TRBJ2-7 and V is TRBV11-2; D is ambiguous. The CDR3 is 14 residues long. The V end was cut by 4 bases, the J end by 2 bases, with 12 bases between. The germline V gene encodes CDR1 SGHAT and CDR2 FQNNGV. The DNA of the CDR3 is TGTGCCAGCAGCTCCCCAGTTCTCGCCTACGAGCAGTACTTC. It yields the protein CASSSPVLAYEQYF.

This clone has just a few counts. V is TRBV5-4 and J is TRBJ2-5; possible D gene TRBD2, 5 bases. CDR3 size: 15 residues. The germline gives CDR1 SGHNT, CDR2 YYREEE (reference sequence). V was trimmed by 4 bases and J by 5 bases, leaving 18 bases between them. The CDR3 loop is CASSPRGGLGETQYF. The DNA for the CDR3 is TGTGCCAGCAGCCCAAGAGGCGGGCTGGGGGAGACCCAGTACTTC.

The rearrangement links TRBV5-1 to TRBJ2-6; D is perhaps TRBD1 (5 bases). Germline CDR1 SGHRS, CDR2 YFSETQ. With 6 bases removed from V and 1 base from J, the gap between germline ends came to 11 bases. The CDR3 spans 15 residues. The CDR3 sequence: CASNPTGSGANVLTF. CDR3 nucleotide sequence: TGCGCCAGCAACCCAACAGGTTCTGGGGCCAACGTCCTGACTTTC.

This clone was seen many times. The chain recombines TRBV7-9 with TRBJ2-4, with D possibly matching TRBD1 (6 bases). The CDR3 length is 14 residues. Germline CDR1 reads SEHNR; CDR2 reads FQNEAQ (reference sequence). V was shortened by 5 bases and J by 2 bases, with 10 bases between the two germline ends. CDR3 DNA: TGTGCCAGCAGCGTACAGGGTACCAAAAACATTCAGTACTTC. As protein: CASSVQGTKNIQYF.

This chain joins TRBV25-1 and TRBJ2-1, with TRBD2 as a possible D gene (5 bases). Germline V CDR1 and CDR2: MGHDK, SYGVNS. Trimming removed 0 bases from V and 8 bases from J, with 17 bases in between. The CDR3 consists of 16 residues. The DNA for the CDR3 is TGTGCCAGCAGTGAATATGGAGGATCTAGAGGTCATGAGCAGTTCTTC. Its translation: CASSEYGGSRGHEQFF.

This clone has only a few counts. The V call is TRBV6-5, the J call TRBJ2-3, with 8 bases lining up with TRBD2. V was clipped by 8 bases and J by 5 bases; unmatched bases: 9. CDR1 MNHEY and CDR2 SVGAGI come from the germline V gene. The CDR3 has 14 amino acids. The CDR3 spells CASQGGRQVDTQYF. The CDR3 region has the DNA TGTGCCAGCCAGGGCGGGAGGCAAGTAGATACGCAGTATTTT.

The CDR3 DNA is TGTGCCAGCAGGACTAGAGAGACCCAGTACTTC. This codes for CASRTRETQYF. This rearrangement joins TRBV2 to TRBJ2-5, with D perhaps matching TRBD2 (6 bases). V lost 6 bases to trimming and J lost 4 bases, with 6 bases between them. The CDR3 sequence is 11 residues long. Germline assignment: CDR1 SNHLY and CDR2 FYNNEI.

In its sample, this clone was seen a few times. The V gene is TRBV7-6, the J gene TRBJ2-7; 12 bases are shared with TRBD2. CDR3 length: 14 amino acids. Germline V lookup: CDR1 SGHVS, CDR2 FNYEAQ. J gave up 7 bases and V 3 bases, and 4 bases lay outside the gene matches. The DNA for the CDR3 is TGTGCCAGCAGCTTTGGACTAGCGGGATCGGAGCAGTACTTC. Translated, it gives CASSFGLAGSEQYF.

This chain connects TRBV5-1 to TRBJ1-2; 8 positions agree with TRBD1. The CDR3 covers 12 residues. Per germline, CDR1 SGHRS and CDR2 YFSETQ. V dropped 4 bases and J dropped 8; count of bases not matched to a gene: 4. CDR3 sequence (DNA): TGCGCCAGCAGCCCAGGGGGCTGGGGCTACACCTTC. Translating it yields CASSPGGWGYTF.

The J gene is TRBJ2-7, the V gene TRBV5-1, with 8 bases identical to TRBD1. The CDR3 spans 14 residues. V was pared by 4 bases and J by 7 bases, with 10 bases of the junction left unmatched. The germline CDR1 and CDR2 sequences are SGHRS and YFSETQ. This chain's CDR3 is CASSQGQVGLEQYF. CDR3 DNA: TGCGCCAGCAGCCAGGGACAGGTGGGTCTGGAGCAGTACTTC.

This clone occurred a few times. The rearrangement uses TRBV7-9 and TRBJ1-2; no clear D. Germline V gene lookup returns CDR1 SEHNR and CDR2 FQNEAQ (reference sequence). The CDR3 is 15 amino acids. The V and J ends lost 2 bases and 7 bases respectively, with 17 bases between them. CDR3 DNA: TGTGCCAGCAGCTTAAGCTCATGGACTGCGGGTGGCTACACCTTC. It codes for CASSLSSWTAGGYTF.

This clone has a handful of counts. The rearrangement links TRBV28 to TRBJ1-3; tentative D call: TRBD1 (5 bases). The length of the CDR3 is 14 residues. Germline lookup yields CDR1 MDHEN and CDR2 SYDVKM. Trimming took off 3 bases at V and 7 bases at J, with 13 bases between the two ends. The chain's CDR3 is CASSLGGVWNTIYF. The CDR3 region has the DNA TGTGCCAGCAGTTTGGGGGGGGTTTGGAACACCATATATTTT.

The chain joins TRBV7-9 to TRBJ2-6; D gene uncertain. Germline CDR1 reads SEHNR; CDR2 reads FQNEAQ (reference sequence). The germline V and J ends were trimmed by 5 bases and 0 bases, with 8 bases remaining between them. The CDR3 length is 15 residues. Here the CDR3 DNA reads TGTGCCAGCAGCCCCCAGTCCTCTGGGGCCAACGTCCTGACTTTC. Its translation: CASSPQSSGANVLTF. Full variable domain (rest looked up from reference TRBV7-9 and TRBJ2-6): DTGVSQNPRHKITKRGQNVTFRCDPISEHNRLYWYRQTLGQGPEFLTYFQNEAQLEKSRLLSDRFSAERPKGSFSTLEIQRTEQGDSAMYLCASSPQSSGANVLTFGAGSRLTVL.